The 23 T cell receptor beta chains listed next were all sequenced from one sample in a study of blood T cell repertoires in COVID-19. Profiled with immunoSEQ multiplex PCR; TCRdb holds only in-frame clones, not every one. The data hold around 180,000 clones, with 88% observed a single time. The sample comprised peripheral blood. Receptors were obtained from a man aged 60 to 69 with acute or convalescent COVID-19.

Here the CDR3 DNA reads TGTGCCAGCAGTTTATCCGGGACAGGGTTGCCAGATACGCAGTATTTT. The encoded protein is CASSLSGTGLPDTQYF. V gene TRBV6-5 combines with J gene TRBJ2-3, with 9 bases lining up with TRBD1. This CDR3 is built from 16 residues. J lost 4 bases, V lost 4 bases, and 9 bases had no gene match. CDR1 MNHEY and CDR2 SVGAGI come from the germline V gene.

The chain recombines TRBV7-8 with TRBJ2-3, with 8 bases identical to TRBD2. The CDR3 consists of 15 residues. Per the germline V gene, CDR1 is SGHVS and CDR2 is FQNEAQ. V lost 1 base to trimming and J lost 4 bases; unmatched junction nucleotides: 4. The CDR3 sequence: CASSLGRGAPDTQYF. The CDR3 nucleotides are TGTGCCAGCAGCTTAGGGCGGGGGGCCCCAGATACGCAGTATTTT.

The CDR3 region has the DNA TGCAGCGTATTGGGGGACAGGGGGAAAGAGACCCAGTACTTC. Amino acid sequence: CSVLGDRGKETQYF. V usage is TRBV29-1 and J usage is TRBJ2-5; 11 bases map to TRBD1. CDR3 size: 14 residues. Germline V CDR1 and CDR2: SQVTM, ANQGSEA. The V gene end was trimmed by 6 bases and the J gene end by 3 bases; junction bases not matched to a gene: 6.

The J gene is TRBJ2-3, the V gene TRBV19; D is unresolved. V was pared by 4 bases and J by 4 bases, with 9 bases between. This CDR3 is built from 13 residues. Germline loops: CDR1 LNHDA, CDR2 SQIVND (reference sequence). The CDR3 bases are TGTGCCAGTAGTACTAGTGTAGCAGATACGCAGTATTTT. Protein: CASSTSVADTQYF.

The chain is built from TRBV6-1 and TRBJ1-5, with 9 bases that match TRBD1. From germline, CDR1 is MNHNS and CDR2 SASEGT. The CDR3 loop spans 16 amino acids. J lost 2 bases, V lost 1 base, and 3 bases had no gene match. The chain's CDR3 is CASSEDRTGGNQPQHF. The CDR3 nucleotides are TGTGCCAGCAGTGAAGACAGGACAGGGGGCAATCAGCCCCAGCATTTT.

V usage is TRBV4-2 and J usage is TRBJ2-3, with TRBD2 identical over 14 bases. Germline lookup yields CDR1 LGHNA and CDR2 YNFKEQ. The CDR3 sequence is 19 residues long. With 3 bases clipped from V and 4 bases from J, the junction kept 12 bases outside the gene matches. The CDR3 sequence: CASSQTSGRASGSADTQYF. DNA for the CDR3: TGTGCCAGCAGCCAGACTAGCGGGAGGGCCTCGGGGTCTGCAGATACGCAGTATTTT.

Written as DNA, the CDR3 is TGTGCCAGCAGCTTGGCGGGAGGGCCCAAGTCGCGGGAGCTGTTTTTT. This codes for CASSLAGGPKSRELFF. The chain is built from TRBV7-9 and TRBJ2-2, with TRBD2 identical over 9 bases. V lost 3 bases, J lost 9 bases, and 11 bases stayed unmatched. Germline V gives CDR1 SEHNR, CDR2 FQNEAQ (reference sequence). This CDR3 has 16 amino acids.

This chain joins TRBV7-9 and TRBJ1-1; D is ambiguous. V lost 3 bases and J 0 bases, leaving 8 bases between the germline ends. This CDR3 spans 14 amino acids. The V gene's germline CDR1 is SEHNR and CDR2 FQNEAQ (reference sequence). CDR3 loop: CASSLGLLNTEAFF. CDR3 DNA sequence: TGTGCCAGCAGCTTGGGCCTCTTGAACACTGAAGCTTTCTTT. The variable domain in full, with the rest retrieved from reference TRBV7-9 and TRBJ1-1, is DTGVSQNPRHKITKRGQNVTFRCDPISEHNRLYWYRQTLGQGPEFLTYFQNEAQLEKSRLLSDRFSAERPKGSFSTLEIQRTEQGDSAMYLCASSLGLLNTEAFFGQGTRLTVV.

The gene calls are TRBV19 and TRBJ1-1; D gene ambiguous. CDR3 length: 16 amino acids. In germline, CDR1 is LNHDA, CDR2 SQIVND (reference sequence). The V gene lost 1 base and the J gene lost 1 base, with 13 bases spanning the gap. The CDR3 nucleotides read TGTGCCAGTAGTATAGGCCGGGTTTCATCGAACACTGAAGCTTTCTTT. As protein: CASSIGRVSSNTEAFF.

The chain couples TRBV24-1 to TRBJ1-1; a weak D match, TRBD1 (6 bases). Trimming removed 4 bases from V and 3 bases from J, with 11 bases in between. The CDR3 consists of 14 residues. CDR1 KGHDR and CDR2 SFDVKD come from the germline V gene. The CDR3 DNA is TGTGCCACCAGTGACCATGGACAGCACACTGAAGCTTTCTTT. This translates into CATSDHGQHTEAFF.

The chain combines TRBV11-3 with TRBJ1-4, with D possibly being TRBD1 (6 bases). Germline-derived CDR1 and CDR2 are SGHNT and YENEEA. Trimming took 5 bases from V and 7 from J, leaving 17 bases between them. The CDR3 runs to 15 residues. The CDR3 nucleotides are TGTGCCAGCAGCCCCTACCGGGGGGCTAGTGAAAAACTGTTTTTT. Its protein product is CASSPYRGASEKLFF.

The rearrangement links TRBV18 to TRBJ2-5, with TRBD1 matching over 8 bases. The CDR3 contains 13 residues. The germline CDR1 and CDR2 sequences are KGHSH and LQKENI. J was trimmed by 5 bases and V by 4 bases; bases with no gene match: 3. The DNA of the CDR3 is TGTGCCAGCTCACGTGGGACAGGCGAGACCCAGTACTTC. This sequence encodes CASSRGTGETQYF. The complete variable domain, with remaining parts taken from reference TRBV18 and TRBJ2-5, reads NAGVMQNPRHLVRRRGQEARLRCSPMKGHSHVYWYRQLPEEGLKFMVYLQKENIIDESGMPKERFSAEFPKEGPSILRIQQVVRGDSAAYFCASSRGTGETQYFGPGTRLLVL.

The chain has TRBV29-1 and TRBJ1-5; D is perhaps TRBD1 (6 bases). Germline CDR1 and CDR2: SQVTM and ANQGSEA. The CDR3 covers 13 residues. Trimming shortened V by 5 bases and J by 4 bases, and 12 bases separated the two germline ends. The CDR3 DNA reads TGCAGCGTTCGTAATACAGGGAATCAGCCCCAGCATTTT. It is translated as CSVRNTGNQPQHF.

This chain uses TRBV7-3 with TRBJ2-1, with 9 nucleotides matching TRBD2. Germline CDR1 SGHTA, CDR2 FQGTGA. Losses at the gene ends were 3 bases for V and 4 bases for J; bases not matched to a gene: 7. CDR3 length: 16 amino acids. The CDR3 region is CASSLGIAGEYNEQFF. CDR3 DNA sequence: TGTGCCAGCAGCTTGGGAATAGCGGGGGAGTACAATGAGCAGTTCTTC.

The chain has TRBV3-1 (or the pseudogene TRBV3-2) and TRBJ1-1; 9 bases align to TRBD1. After removal of 1 base from V and 1 base from J, the junction contained 10 bases not matched to a gene. The V gene's germline CDR1 is LGHDT and CDR2 YNNKEL (reference sequence). This CDR3 is 18 amino acids long. CDR3 coding DNA: TGTGCCAGCAGCCAAGTACTACAGACAGGGGGGAGGAACACTGAAGCTTTCTTT. Its translation is CASSQVLQTGGRNTEAFF.

This clone was counted a few times. This sample also contains other DNA sequences that code for the same CDR3. V is TRBV20-1 and J is TRBJ1-2; a weak D match, TRBD1 (5 bases). The CDR3 is 11 residues long. The germline V gene has CDR1 DFQATT and CDR2 SNEGSKA (reference sequence). V was cut by 2 bases and J by 4 bases, with 5 bases left in between. For the CDR3, the DNA is TGCAGTGCTAGACAGGGCTATGGCTACACCTTC. Translated: CSARQGYGYTF.

This clone was found once. In DNA form, the CDR3 reads TGTGCCACAGGGGGCCAGCGGGGCACAGATACGCAGTATTTT. It specifies CATGGQRGTDTQYF. The chain uses TRBV19 and TRBJ2-3; 8 bases map to TRBD1. The CDR3 covers 14 residues. V lost 10 bases to trimming and J lost 1 base; unmatched junction nucleotides: 7. From germline, CDR1 is LNHDA and CDR2 SQIVND (reference sequence).

V usage is TRBV5-1 and J usage is TRBJ2-5; a weak D match, TRBD1 (5 bases). CDR1 SGHRS and CDR2 YFSETQ come from the germline V gene. This CDR3 contains 15 residues. Trimming removed 3 bases from V and 4 bases from J, with 16 bases in between. The CDR3: CASSSALTARETQYF. As DNA, the CDR3 is TGCGCCAGCAGCTCCGCATTGACAGCTAGAGAGACCCAGTACTTC.

The chain is built from TRBV24-1 and TRBJ1-2; 8 nucleotides line up with TRBD1. The CDR3 consists of 16 residues. Germline CDR1 reads KGHDR; CDR2 reads SFDVKD. Losses at the gene ends were 5 bases for V and 7 bases for J; bases not matched to a gene: 14. The CDR3 spells CATSAPGQESFGGYTF. The CDR3 DNA reads as TGTGCCACCAGTGCCCCGGGACAGGAATCGTTTGGTGGCTACACCTTC.

The chain couples TRBV6-5 to TRBJ2-1; 10 bases match TRBD2. CDR1 is MNHEY and CDR2 is SVGAGI in the germline V gene. After removal of 4 bases from V and 1 base from J, the junction contained 4 bases not matched to a gene. The CDR3 runs 16 residues. CDR3 coding DNA: TGTGCCAGCAGTTTAGCGGGGGGAGGGTCCTACAATGAGCAGTTCTTC. Protein product: CASSLAGGGSYNEQFF.

The chain links TRBV6-1 to TRBJ2-7, with a possible D match to TRBD2 (7 bases). V was cut by 8 bases and J by 6 bases, with 26 bases left in between. The CDR3 covers 16 residues. Germline CDR1 is MNHNS and CDR2 is SASEGT. For the CDR3, the DNA is TGTGCCAGCTGTGGGGGCGGGGGCGGGGCGCGTACCGAGCAGTACTTC. Encoded protein: CASCGGGGGARTEQYF.

This rearrangement joins TRBV14 to TRBJ1-3; D may be TRBD1 (5 bases). Germline V CDR1 and CDR2: SGHDN, FVKESK. Trimming pared 4 bases from V and 4 bases from J, leaving 11 bases between. CDR3 size: 14 residues. The CDR3 protein is CASSPRTFGNTIYF. In nucleotides, the CDR3 is TGTGCCAGCAGCCCGCGGACATTCGGAAACACCATATATTTT.

The chain uses TRBV14 and TRBJ1-2, with D hard to call. The CDR3 loop spans 13 amino acids. CDR1 is SGHDN, CDR2 FVKESK, per germline. V lost 1 base and J lost 4, with 7 bases in between. This chain's CDR3 is CASSQGLSYGYTF. DNA of the CDR3: TGTGCCAGCAGCCAAGGACTGAGCTATGGCTACACCTTC.